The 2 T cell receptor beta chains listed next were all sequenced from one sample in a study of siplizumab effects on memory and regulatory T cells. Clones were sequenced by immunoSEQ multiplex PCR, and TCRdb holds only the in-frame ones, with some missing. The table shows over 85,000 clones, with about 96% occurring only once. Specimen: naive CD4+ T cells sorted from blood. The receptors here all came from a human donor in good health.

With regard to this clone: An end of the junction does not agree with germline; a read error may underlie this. CDR3 protein: CASSLALGGGEEAQYF. The DNA for the CDR3 is TGTGCCAGCAGCTTAGCGCTGGGGGGGGGCGAAGAGGCCCAGTACTTC. The gene calls are TRBV7-6 and TRBJ2-5; the D gene is possibly TRBD2 (7 bases). Germline values: CDR1 SGHVS, CDR2 FNYEAQ. This CDR3 contains 16 residues. Using reference TRBV7-6 and TRBJ2-5 for the parts outside the CDR3, the full variable domain is GAGVSQSPRYKVTKRGQDVALRCDPISGHVSLYWYRQALGQGPEFLTYFNYEAQQDKSGLPNDRFSAERPEGSISTLTIQRTEQRDSAMYRCASSLALGGGEEAQYFGPGTRLLVL.

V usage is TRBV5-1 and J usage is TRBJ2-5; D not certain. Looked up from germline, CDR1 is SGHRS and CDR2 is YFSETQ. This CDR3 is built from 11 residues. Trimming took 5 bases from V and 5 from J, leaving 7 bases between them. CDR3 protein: CASRGSETQYF. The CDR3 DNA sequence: TGCGCCAGCAGGGGATCTGAGACCCAGTACTTC.